Shown below are 25 T cell receptor beta chains from a single sample sequenced in a study of blood T cells in healthy people across ages. Primers used in a second PCR of about 6 to 12 cycles were a sample-barcoded 5' primer and a J-beta primer mix. TCRdb analysed the 5' RACE reads with MiXCR anew, one entry per CDR3 protein. Of approximately 1.5 million distinct CDR3 sequences in the sample, roughly 32% were seen once. Sequencing used blood. The receptors here all came from a woman in her twenties or thirties in good health.

The CDR3 DNA follows: TGTGCCAGCAGAAACAGAGCCTACGAGCAGTACTTC. It codes for CASRNRAYEQYF. The rearrangement links TRBV12-3 or TRBV12-4 to TRBJ2-7; D uncertain. The CDR3 totals 12 residues. Trimming removed 6 bases at V and 2 bases at J, with 8 bases between.

In its sample, this clonotype was seen many times. Mismatch with germline at one junction end may stem from a read error. The rearrangement joins TRBV5-1 to TRBJ2-3; maybe TRBD1 (5 bases). There are 14 residues in the CDR3. In germline, CDR1 is SGHRS, CDR2 YFSETQ. The CDR3 sequence is CASSLGVSTDTQYF. The DNA for the CDR3 is TGTGCCAGCAGCTTAGGGGTCAGCACAGATACGCAGTATTTT.

The V gene is TRBV7-9, the J gene TRBJ1-1, with D possibly matching TRBD1 (5 bases). V lost 2 bases and J 2 bases, leaving 12 bases between the germline ends. The CDR3 runs 15 residues. Germline values: CDR1 SEHNR, CDR2 FQNEAQ (reference sequence). The CDR3 reads CASSLPRGDNTEAFF. For the CDR3, the DNA is TGTGCCAGCAGCTTACCCCGAGGGGACAACACTGAAGCTTTCTTT.

The V gene is TRBV25-1, the J gene TRBJ1-4; maybe TRBD1 (6 bases). This CDR3 has 17 residues. CDR1 and CDR2 (germline): MGHDK, SYGVNS. V was pared by 1 base and J by 5 bases, with 17 bases between. CDR3: CASSEFGETGLNEKLFF. Here the CDR3 DNA reads TGTGCCAGCAGTGAATTTGGGGAGACAGGCCTGAATGAAAAACTGTTTTTT. The whole variable domain, remainder taken from reference TRBV25-1 and TRBJ1-4, is EADIYQTPRYLVIGTGKKITLECSQTMGHDKMYWYQQDPGMELHLIHYSYGVNSTEKGDLSSESTVSRIRTEHFPLTLESARPSHTSQYLCASSEFGETGLNEKLFFGSGTQLSVL.

V usage is TRBV20-1 and J usage is TRBJ2-5; tentatively, D is TRBD2 (6 bases). The CDR3 totals 12 residues. V dropped 5 bases and J dropped 13 bases, with 20 bases sitting between them. Germline loops: CDR1 DFQATT, CDR2 SNEGSKA (reference sequence). The CDR3 DNA sequence: TGCAGTGCTTCTCAGGAGGGCCTCGAGCGGTACTTC. It yields the protein CSASQEGLERYF.

The chain uses TRBV27 and TRBJ1-4; maybe TRBD1 (5 bases). Per germline, CDR1 MNHEY and CDR2 SMNVEV (reference sequence). Trimming took off 6 bases at V and 8 bases at J, with 16 bases between the two ends. The CDR3 is 14 amino acids. The CDR3 reads CASSPGTVGEKLFF. For the CDR3, the DNA is TGTGCCAGCAGCCCCGGGACGGTAGGGGAAAAACTGTTTTTT.

The rearrangement uses TRBV7-9 and TRBJ1-1, with D tentatively TRBD1 (6 bases). Trimming removed 5 bases from V and 10 bases from J, with 14 bases in between. The CDR3 is 12 amino acids. Germline CDR1 SEHNR, CDR2 FQNEAQ (reference sequence). The CDR3 spells CASSPQGGGAFF. The CDR3, as DNA: TGTGCCAGCAGCCCACAGGGTGGCGGAGCTTTCTTT.

This clonotype came up many times. The chain carries TRBV6-1 and TRBJ2-4, with D hard to call. The CDR3 is made up of 13 amino acids. Trimming cost V 7 bases and J 0 bases, with 7 bases left between them. CDR1 is MNHNS, CDR2 SASEGT, per germline. Written as DNA, the CDR3 is TGTGCCAGCAAGTCAGTAGCCAAAAACATTCAGTACTTC. Protein sequence: CASKSVAKNIQYF.

There are a few counts of this clonotype. CDR3 sequence reads: CASSTNRGLGSPLHF. In DNA form, the CDR3 reads TGCGCCAGCAGCACGAACAGGGGGTTGGGATCACCCCTCCACTTT. This sequence joins TRBV5-1 and TRBJ1-6; TRBD1 agrees at 8 bases. CDR1 is SGHRS and CDR2 is YFSETQ in the germline V gene. CDR3 length equals 15 residues. Trimming at V came to 4 bases and at J to 10 bases, leaving 10 bases not matched to a gene.

This rearrangement joins TRBV4-1 to TRBJ1-2; D may be TRBD1 (6 bases). Trimming took 0 bases from V and 4 from J, leaving 9 bases between them. Germline CDR1 reads MGHRA; CDR2 reads YSYEKL. This CDR3 contains 14 residues. The CDR3 DNA reads as TGCGCCAGCAGCCAAGATACAGGGTTCTATGGCTACACCTTC. This encodes CASSQDTGFYGYTF.

The V call is TRBV15, the J call TRBJ2-1; TRBD1 matches at 9 bases. CDR3 length equals 14 residues. J gave up 6 bases and V 5 bases, and 5 bases lay outside the gene matches. CDR1 and CDR2 (germline): LNHNV, YYDKDF (reference sequence). The CDR3 reads CATSGTGLFNEQFF. CDR3 bases: TGTGCCACCAGCGGGACAGGGCTTTTCAATGAGCAGTTCTTC.

This clonotype was seen only once. The chain uses TRBV3-1 and TRBJ2-2; 14 nucleotides align to TRBD2. J was trimmed by 4 bases and V by 0 bases; bases with no gene match: 10. Germline lookup yields CDR1 LGHDT and CDR2 YNNKEL (reference sequence). CDR3 size: 20 residues. CDR3 sequence (DNA): TGTGCCAGCAGCCAAGATCTCGAGACTAGCGGGAGGGGGCGCACCGGGGAGCTGTTTTTT. This gives the protein CASSQDLETSGRGRTGELFF.

Remarks on this clonotype: At one end, the junction sequence differs from germline, possibly due to a read error. The genes are TRBV5-1 and TRBJ1-4, with TRBD1 matching 11 bases. Germline CDR1 is SGHRS and CDR2 is YFSETQ. The CDR3 sequence is 15 residues long. Here the CDR3 DNA reads TGCGCCAGTAGCTTGGCCGGGACAGGGGGTGAAAAACTGTTTTTT. This encodes CASSLAGTGGEKLFF.

V gene TRBV20-1 combines with J gene TRBJ2-1; tentatively, D is TRBD2 (6 bases). V was trimmed by 0 bases and J by 1 base, leaving 10 bases between them. Germline loops: CDR1 DFQATT, CDR2 SNEGSKA (reference sequence). The CDR3 has 15 residues. CDR3 DNA: TGCAGTGCTAGAGATCCGCGGGGTTCCTACAATGAGCAGTTCTTC. It yields the protein CSARDPRGSYNEQFF.

V and J are TRBV24-1 and TRBJ2-1; 7 bases are a match to TRBD1. Germline V gene data show CDR1 as KGHDR and CDR2 as SFDVKD. The V segment lost 2 bases and the J segment 0 bases; nucleotides outside the gene matches: 12. The CDR3 is made up of 19 amino acids. The CDR3, as DNA: TGTGCCACCAGTGATTCGGCAGGGGGAGAGGGCAGCTCCTACAATGAGCAGTTCTTC. Amino acid sequence: CATSDSAGGEGSSYNEQFF.

The rearrangement uses TRBV27 and TRBJ2-7, with 7 positions matching TRBD2. Trimming cost V 8 bases and J 3 bases; bases outside gene matches: 10. CDR3 length: 14 residues. Germline loops: CDR1 MNHEY, CDR2 SMNVEV (reference sequence). The DNA for the CDR3 is TGTGCCAGCTGGAGGGACTATCCCAACTACGAGCAGTACTTC. Translating it yields CASWRDYPNYEQYF.

The V and J genes are TRBV6-5 and TRBJ1-5; D not certain. Germline loops: CDR1 MNHEY, CDR2 SVGAGI. The CDR3 sequence is 11 residues long. V was cut by 6 bases and J by 5 bases, with 5 bases left in between. CDR3 nucleotide sequence: TGTGCCAGCAGGTCTGATCAGCCCCAGCATTTT. This sequence encodes CASRSDQPQHF.

The rearrangement joins TRBV25-1 to TRBJ2-7, with unresolved D. The J call may not be correct, given that the DNA end is closer to TRBJ2-5. The CDR3 is 14 residues long. Per the germline V gene, CDR1 is MGHDK and CDR2 is SYGVNS. CDR3 sequence reads: CASSESEPWETQYF. The CDR3 DNA reads as TGTGCCAGCAGTGAATCGGAACCGTGGGAGACCCAGTACTTC.

This clonotype turned up a few times. The rearrangement joins TRBV7-9 to TRBJ1-5, with D perhaps matching TRBD1 (5 bases). In germline, CDR1 is SEHNR, CDR2 FQNEAQ (reference sequence). The length of the CDR3 is 12 residues. The germline V and J ends were trimmed by 5 bases and 10 bases, with 12 bases remaining between them. Written as DNA, the CDR3 is TGTGCCAGCAGCGTCAGGGAATTACCCCAGCATTTT. Translated, it gives CASSVRELPQHF. The whole variable domain, remainder taken from reference TRBV7-9 and TRBJ1-5, is DTGVSQNPRHKITKRGQNVTFRCDPISEHNRLYWYRQTLGQGPEFLTYFQNEAQLEKSRLLSDRFSAERPKGSFSTLEIQRTEQGDSAMYLCASSVRELPQHFGDGTRLSIL.

This clonotype was picked up many times. The chain couples TRBV12-3 or TRBV12-4 to TRBJ2-1; D not certain. V was shortened by 1 base and J by 0 bases, with 13 bases between the two germline ends. CDR3 length: 17 amino acids. The CDR3 DNA is TGTGCCAGCAGTTTAGTTCCTACCACGAGCTCCTACAATGAGCAGTTCTTC. Translating gives CASSLVPTTSSYNEQFF.

This clonotype has only a few counts. The rearrangement links TRBV4-1 to TRBJ2-1; D may be TRBD1 or TRBD2 (6 bases each). V lost 4 bases to trimming and J lost 7 bases, with 23 bases between them. CDR1 is MGHRA and CDR2 is YSYEKL in the germline V gene. The CDR3 sequence is 17 residues long. The chain's CDR3 is CASSPTSFRGLINEQFF. DNA for the CDR3: TGCGCCAGCAGCCCAACCTCCTTTCGGGGGCTCATAAATGAGCAGTTCTTC.

This clonotype turned up a few times. The J gene is TRBJ1-4, the V gene TRBV20-1, with unresolved D. V shed 2 bases and J shed 7 bases, with 11 bases lying between them. Germline loops: CDR1 DFQATT, CDR2 SNEGSKA (reference sequence). The CDR3 is 13 residues long. As DNA, the CDR3 is TGCAGTGCTAGACTGGGAGGTGGTGAAAAACTGTTTTTT. The encoded protein is CSARLGGGEKLFF.

J is TRBJ1-1 and V is TRBV30; D ambiguous. The V end lost 4 bases, the J end lost 4 bases, and 7 bases lay between the germline ends. This CDR3 contains 11 residues. Germline CDR1 reads GTSNPN; CDR2 reads SVGIG (reference sequence). The CDR3 DNA is TGTGCCTGGATTTTTATCACTGAAGCTTTCTTT. Residues: CAWIFITEAFF.

This clonotype was counted only a few times. The chain links TRBV5-6 to TRBJ2-4; D not resolved. V was cut by 4 bases and J by 13 bases, with 18 bases left in between. Germline V gene data show CDR1 as SGHDT and CDR2 as YYEEEE. CDR3 length: 13 residues. The chain's CDR3 is CASSDGYPSEQYF. Written as DNA, the CDR3 is TGTGCCAGCAGCGACGGGTATCCTAGTGAGCAGTACTTC.

The chain couples TRBV20-1 to TRBJ2-7, with D perhaps matching TRBD1 (7 bases). The V and J ends lost 3 bases and 2 bases respectively, with 17 bases between them. Germline loops: CDR1 DFQATT, CDR2 SNEGSKA (reference sequence). The CDR3 is made up of 15 amino acids. CDR3 nucleotides: TGCAGTGCTAGGGGCGGGACAGCAACAACCTACGAGCAGTACTTC. Residues: CSARGGTATTYEQYF.